A selection of T cell receptor beta chains follows, all from one sample in a study of CD4 T cells in relation to SARS-CoV-2 and coronaviruses. For these TCRs, the target antigens are not known. TCRdb's copy holds only in-frame clones and misses some; the assay was immunoSEQ multiplex PCR. Seen here are 20,000 to 25,000 clones, approximately 80% observed once, and the top ten hold about 14%. The sequenced material came from CD4+ T cells from PBMCs, cultured in vitro. These receptor sequences come from a human donor in good health. Both conserved end residues are part of each CDR3. The D gene is left open where the match is weak. Size is stated for part of the rows, as once, few or many counts, or as a class when the clone is expanded.

CDR3aa	CDR3nt	abundance	d_gene	len	v_gene	j_gene
CASSRRGSNDGYTF	TGTGCCAGCAGTCGGAGGGGGAGTAACGATGGCTACACCTTC	few	.	14	TRBV3-1/TRBV3-2	TRBJ1-2
CATSDLLVSRTVIWEMSHEQYF	TGTGCCACCAGTGATTTGTTGGTCTCGCGGACCGTCATATGGGAGATGAGCCACGAGCAGTACTTC	.	.	22	TRBV24-1	TRBJ2-7
CASRRTDYNSPLHF	TGTGCCAGCAGACGGACAGATTATAATTCACCCCTCCACTTT	.	.	14	TRBV25-1	TRBJ1-6
CATSDPGVYEQYF	TGTGCCACCAGTGACCCAGGGGTCTACGAGCAGTACTTC	.	.	13	TRBV24-1	TRBJ2-7
CASSGLAGGPPYF	TGTGCCAGCAGCGGACTAGCGGGAGGTCCCCCCTACTTC	.	TRBD2	13	TRBV12-3/TRBV12-4	TRBJ2-5
CASSYSAENTEAFF	TGTGCCAGCAGTTACTCCGCTGAGAACACTGAAGCTTTCTTT	.	.	14	TRBV6-5	TRBJ1-1
CASSLSDTEAFF	TGCGCCAGCAGCCTTAGTGACACTGAAGCTTTCTTT	once	.	12	TRBV5-1	TRBJ1-1
CASSLAARSGVFSYEQYF	TGCGCCAGCAGCTTGGCTGCTCGTAGCGGAGTATTCTCCTACGAGCAGTACTTC	.	.	18	TRBV5-1	TRBJ2-7
CASSARAISETQYF	TGTGCCAGCAGCGCCAGGGCCATTTCAGAGACCCAGTACTTC	.	.	14	TRBV7-9	TRBJ2-5
CSARGGYTF	TGCAGTGCTAGGGGTGGCTACACCTTC	.	.	9	TRBV20-1	TRBJ1-2
CASLPGQLYNSPLHF	TGTGCCAGCCTTCCGGGACAACTCTATAATTCACCCCTCCACTTT	.	.	15	TRBV28	TRBJ1-6
CASSGNRWNTEAFF	TGTGCCAGCAGTGGAAACAGGTGGAACACTGAAGCTTTCTTT	few	.	14	TRBV27	TRBJ1-1
CASSLSRDTYQPQHF	TGTGCCAGCAGCTTGTCCAGGGACACGTATCAGCCCCAGCATTTT	.	.	15	TRBV5-6	TRBJ1-5
CASSQELASLLSDEQFF	TGTGCCAGCAGCCAAGAACTAGCGTCCCTCCTAAGCGATGAGCAGTTCTTC	.	TRBD2	17	TRBV3-1/TRBV3-2	TRBJ2-1
CASSRPSLDEQYF	TGTGCCAGTAGTCGCCCCTCTCTGGACGAGCAGTACTTC	.	.	13	TRBV19	TRBJ2-7
CASRFEGRETQYF	TGTGCCAGCAGATTTGAGGGTCGGGAGACCCAGTACTTC	.	.	13	TRBV6-5	TRBJ2-5
CASSLSRTGELFF	TGTGCCAGCAGCTTATCACGGACCGGGGAGCTGTTTTTT	.	.	13	TRBV7-3	TRBJ2-2
CASSYLTGTSGSMTYEQYF	TGTGCCAGCAGCTACCTTACCGGGACTAGCGGGAGTATGACCTACGAGCAGTACTTC	.	TRBD2	19	TRBV5-4	TRBJ2-7
CASSFQGSGSPLHF	TGTGCCAGCAGTTTCCAGGGGAGCGGCTCACCCCTCCACTTT	.	.	14	TRBV27	TRBJ1-6
CASSLSPFRDGESYEQYF	TGTGCCAGCAGCCTCTCCCCTTTCCGGGACGGGGAATCCTACGAGCAGTACTTC	.	.	18	TRBV11-2	TRBJ2-7
CASSFSQEAFF	TGTGCCAGCAGCTTCTCCCAGGAAGCTTTCTTT	.	.	11	TRBV7-9	TRBJ1-1
CASSGTSVNEQFF	TGTGCCAGCAGTGGGACTAGCGTCAATGAGCAGTTCTTC	.	TRBD2	13	TRBV6-4	TRBJ2-1
CASSGGGARNEQYF	TGTGCCAGCAGCGGGGGAGGGGCTCGCAACGAGCAGTACTTC	few	TRBD2	14	TRBV7-9	TRBJ2-7
CASSLAPGLGNEQFF	TGTGCCAGCAGCTTAGCGCCGGGTCTGGGCAATGAGCAGTTCTTC	.	.	15	TRBV7-2	TRBJ2-1
CAIIYRDHSNQPQHF	TGTGCCATCATTTACAGGGACCATAGCAATCAGCCCCAGCATTTT	.	.	15	TRBV10-3	TRBJ1-5
CASSQDQASTSSYEQYF	TGTGCCAGCAGCCAAGATCAGGCTAGCACCAGCTCCTACGAGCAGTACTTC	.	.	17	TRBV3-1/TRBV3-2	TRBJ2-7
CASSQYSGTLNTEAFF	TGTGCCAGCAGCCAGTATTCAGGGACATTGAACACTGAAGCTTTCTTT	few	.	16	TRBV14	TRBJ1-1
CASSDSSGAYNEQFF	TGTGCCAGCAGTGACTCTAGCGGGGCCTACAATGAGCAGTTCTTC	.	TRBD2	15	TRBV2	TRBJ2-1
CAYCRSGANVLTF	TGTGCCTACTGTCGCTCTGGGGCCAACGTCCTGACTTTC	.	.	13	TRBV28	TRBJ2-6
CASSTRQGPSSGNTIYF	TGTGCCAGCAGCACCCGACAGGGGCCCTCATCTGGAAACACCATATATTTT	.	TRBD1	17	TRBV13	TRBJ1-3
CASNLGQGNYGYTF	TGCGCCAGCAATTTGGGACAGGGGAACTATGGCTACACCTTC	once	TRBD1	14	TRBV10-2	TRBJ1-2
CASSLPQAVDFF	TGTGCCAGCAGCTTGCCACAGGCGGTTGATTTCTTT	.	.	12	TRBV7-9	TRBJ1-1
CASSVDTSVGEAFF	TGCGCCAGCAGCGTAGACACCTCGGTAGGTGAAGCTTTCTTT	.	.	14	TRBV5-1	TRBJ1-1
CASSNLEPDTQYF	TGTGCCAGTAGTAATCTCGAGCCAGATACGCAGTATTTT	few	.	13	TRBV19	TRBJ2-3
CASKRTMNTEAFF	TGTGCCAGCAAACGGACTATGAACACTGAAGCTTTCTTT	.	.	13	TRBV6-5	TRBJ1-1
CASRRTSFVEKLFF	TGTGCCAGCAGGAGGACATCATTTGTTGAAAAACTGTTTTTT	.	.	14	TRBV2	TRBJ1-4
CASSRGTGSPPQETQYF	TGTGCCAGCAGCCGCGGGACAGGGTCCCCGCCTCAAGAGACCCAGTACTTC	.	TRBD1	17	TRBV5-6	TRBJ2-5
CASSYSLLGSYEQYF	TGTGCCAGCAGTTACTCGTTGCTGGGCTCCTACGAGCAGTACTTC	.	.	15	TRBV6-6	TRBJ2-7
CASGEVDGYTF	TGTGCCAGCGGGGAGGTTGATGGCTACACCTTC	.	.	11	TRBV9	TRBJ1-2
CASSLHSTQSTDTQYF	TGCGCCAGCAGCTTGCATTCGACGCAGAGCACAGATACGCAGTATTTT	.	.	16	TRBV4-1	TRBJ2-3
CASSLWPRDRYNEQFF	TGTGCCAGCAGCCTATGGCCCCGGGACAGATACAATGAGCAGTTCTTC	.	TRBD1	16	TRBV14	TRBJ2-1
CASSLGGSGSYNEQFF	TGTGCCAGCAGTCTCGGGGGAAGCGGAAGCTACAATGAGCAGTTCTTC	.	.	16	TRBV7-8	TRBJ2-1
CAISESRANTGELFF	TGTGCCATCAGTGAGTCAAGGGCGAACACCGGGGAGCTGTTTTTT	.	.	15	TRBV10-3	TRBJ2-2
CAARDTDKNTIYF	TGTGCCGCCCGGGACACGGACAAGAACACCATATATTTT	.	.	13	TRBV30	TRBJ1-3
CATIDQSNQPQHF	TGTGCCACCATCGACCAGAGCAATCAGCCCCAGCATTTT	.	.	13	TRBV24-1	TRBJ1-5
CASSYDTEAFF	TGTGCCAGCAGTTATGACACTGAAGCTTTCTTT	.	.	11	TRBV6-2/TRBV6-3	TRBJ1-1
CASSPRQANYGYTF	TGTGCCAGCTCACCACGCCAGGCTAACTATGGCTACACCTTC	.	.	14	TRBV18	TRBJ1-2
CASSLSGDYNEQFF	TGTGCCAGCAGTTTATCTGGGGACTACAATGAGCAGTTCTTC	.	.	14	TRBV27	TRBJ2-1
CASSTSVNTGELFF	TGTGCCAGTAGTACTTCAGTTAACACCGGGGAGCTGTTTTTT	.	.	14	TRBV19	TRBJ2-2
CASSYPAGAEQFF	TGTGCCAGCAGTTACCCCGCGGGGGCGGAGCAGTTCTTC	.	.	13	TRBV6-6	TRBJ2-1
CASTGGGVSNQPQHF	TGTGCCAGCACAGGAGGGGGTGTGAGCAATCAGCCCCAGCATTTT	.	.	15	TRBV6-5	TRBJ1-5
CAWSGTQGFYEQYF	TGTGCCTGGAGTGGAACTCAGGGGTTCTACGAGCAGTACTTC	once	.	14	TRBV30	TRBJ2-7